The rows below give T cell receptor beta chains drawn from one sample of a study of cytomegalovirus exposure and HLA in healthy donors. The data were produced by immunoSEQ multiplex PCR, yet TCRdb's version contains in-frame clones alone and is incomplete. The table has 190,000 or so clones, 75% to 90% seen once. Source material: PBMCs. Receptor source: a man aged 50 to 59 in good health and CMV-seronegative. Each CDR3 is given with its conserved first and last residue. A D gene is named only where the DNA matches it firmly. Size tells how often a clone was seen (once, few, many) or the class of an expanded clone, and some rows leave it out.

D: .
V: TRBV19
size: .
J: TRBJ1-6
DNA: TGTGCCAGTACCGGGACAACTAATTCACCCCTCCACTTT
CDR3: CASTGTTNSPLHF

D: .
V: TRBV5-4
size: .
J: TRBJ2-2
DNA: TGTGCCAGCAGCTTGGGTGGGGGGACCGGGGAGCTGTTTTTT
CDR3: CASSLGGGTGELFF

D: TRBD1
V: TRBV7-9
size: .
J: TRBJ2-7
DNA: TGTGCCAGCAGCTCACGCAGGACAGGGGCCTACGAGCAGTACTTC
CDR3: CASSSRRTGAYEQYF

D: TRBD1
V: TRBV28
size: once
J: TRBJ1-3
DNA: TGTGCCATTTCAGACAGGGGGGCTGGAAACACCATATATTTT
CDR3: CAISDRGAGNTIYF

D: TRBD2
V: TRBV7-9
size: .
J: TRBJ2-7
DNA: TGTTCCAGCAGCTTAGCAGCGGGAGAATCCCACGAGCAGTACTTC
CDR3: CSSSLAAGESHEQYF

D: .
V: TRBV18
size: .
J: TRBJ1-1
DNA: TGTGCCAGCTCACCAATGCAGGGGAACACTGAAGCTTTCTTT
CDR3: CASSPMQGNTEAFF

D: .
V: TRBV19
size: .
J: TRBJ1-1
DNA: TGTGCCAGTAGTATAAGGGGGACACTGGCTTTCTTT
CDR3: CASSIRGTLAFF

D: TRBD2
V: TRBV19
size: .
J: TRBJ2-2
DNA: TGTGCCAGTAGGGCTAGCGGGGGAGCCACCGGGGAGCTGTTTTTT
CDR3: CASRASGGATGELFF

D: TRBD1
V: TRBV28
size: once
J: TRBJ1-2
DNA: TGTGCCAGCACGCACAGGGGGCGCTTTGATGGCTACACCTTC
CDR3: CASTHRGRFDGYTF

D: .
V: TRBV25-1
size: .
J: TRBJ2-7
DNA: TGTGCCAGCCGCCGGGAACTCCCGGGCCACGAGCAGTACTTC
CDR3: CASRRELPGHEQYF

D: TRBD1
V: TRBV18
size: .
J: TRBJ2-3
DNA: TGTGCCAGCTCACCCTCGCGGACAGGGACAGATACGCAGTATTTT
CDR3: CASSPSRTGTDTQYF

D: TRBD1
V: TRBV6-6
size: .
J: TRBJ2-7
DNA: TGTGCCAGCAGTTACCCGGGACAGTCCTACGAGCAGTACTTC
CDR3: CASSYPGQSYEQYF

D: .
V: TRBV30
size: .
J: TRBJ2-4
DNA: TGTGCCTGGAGACCGGGACACTCAATAGCCAAAAACATTCAGTACTTC
CDR3: CAWRPGHSIAKNIQYF

D: TRBD1
V: TRBV7-9
size: few
J: TRBJ2-7
DNA: TGTGCCAGCAGCCCACGGACAGGGGGAGACTACGAGCAGTACTTC
CDR3: CASSPRTGGDYEQYF

D: TRBD1
V: TRBV5-4
size: .
J: TRBJ2-1
DNA: TGTGCCAGCAGCTTTAGTGAGGGGGCGTATAATGAGCAGTTCTTC
CDR3: CASSFSEGAYNEQFF

D: .
V: TRBV10-1
size: .
J: TRBJ2-7
DNA: TGCGCCAGCAGTGAAGGCCAGGGTACCTACGAGCAGTACTTC
CDR3: CASSEGQGTYEQYF

D: .
V: TRBV5-1
size: few
J: TRBJ1-1
DNA: TGCGCCAGCAGCCCACCAGAGGAAGGAACTGAAGCTTTCTTT
CDR3: CASSPPEEGTEAFF

D: .
V: TRBV6-6
size: .
J: TRBJ1-4
DNA: TGTGCCAGCAGTTACTCGAAAACAGCGGGTGAAAAACTGTTTTTT
CDR3: CASSYSKTAGEKLFF

D: .
V: TRBV28
size: .
J: TRBJ2-3
DNA: TGTGCCAGCAGGGGGGGTAACGCAGATACGCAGTATTTT
CDR3: CASRGGNADTQYF

D: .
V: TRBV6-6
size: few
J: TRBJ1-5
DNA: TGTGCCAGCACCTCCGACGGGTATAGCAATCAGCCCCAGCATTTT
CDR3: CASTSDGYSNQPQHF

D: TRBD1
V: TRBV6-6
size: few
J: TRBJ1-1
DNA: TGTGCCAGCAGTTCGGGACAGGGGGGGAACACTGAAGCTTTCTTT
CDR3: CASSSGQGGNTEAFF

D: TRBD1
V: TRBV18
size: once
J: TRBJ2-5
DNA: TGTGCCAGCTCAGCTCAGAAAGGACAGGGAGAGACCCAGTACTTC
CDR3: CASSAQKGQGETQYF

D: .
V: TRBV7-2
size: .
J: TRBJ2-5
DNA: TGTGCCAGCAGCTTAGCCCGGGAGACCCAGTACTTC
CDR3: CASSLARETQYF

D: .
V: TRBV29-1
size: .
J: TRBJ1-2
DNA: TGCAGCGTTGGCGGCCAGGGGAGCTATGGCTACACCTTC
CDR3: CSVGGQGSYGYTF

D: TRBD1
V: TRBV5-6
size: few
J: TRBJ2-1
DNA: TGTGCCAGCCTAACGACAGGGGGCTACAATGAGCAGTTCTTC
CDR3: CASLTTGGYNEQFF

D: .
V: TRBV27
size: .
J: TRBJ1-1
DNA: TGTGCCAGCACCCCGACATTGGGGGGCACTGAAGCTTTCTTT
CDR3: CASTPTLGGTEAFF

D: TRBD1
V: TRBV6-5
size: .
J: TRBJ1-2
DNA: TGTGCCAGCGCGGGACAGGCTGTAACGTATGGCTACACCTTC
CDR3: CASAGQAVTYGYTF

D: TRBD1
V: TRBV2
size: .
J: TRBJ2-3
DNA: TGTGCCAGCAGCTACAGGGGGGATCGGGACACAGATACGCAGTATTTT
CDR3: CASSYRGDRDTDTQYF

D: TRBD1
V: TRBV28
size: .
J: TRBJ2-7
DNA: TGTGCCAGCAGGGTCCGGACAGGGCAGTCGTACTTC
CDR3: CASRVRTGQSYF

D: TRBD2
V: TRBV29-1
size: .
J: TRBJ2-5
DNA: TGCAGTGAAAGGACTAGCTTGGAGACCCAGTACTTC
CDR3: CSERTSLETQYF

D: .
V: TRBV30
size: few
J: TRBJ1-3
DNA: TGTGCCTGGAGTGCCCGCTCTGGAAACACCATATATTTT
CDR3: CAWSARSGNTIYF

D: TRBD1
V: TRBV28
size: .
J: TRBJ2-7
DNA: TGTGCCAGCAGTTTGGGACAGAGCTACGAGCAGTACTTC
CDR3: CASSLGQSYEQYF

D: .
V: TRBV6-5
size: .
J: TRBJ2-3
DNA: TGTGCCAGCAGTGCACTAGACCGCACAGATACGCAGTATTTT
CDR3: CASSALDRTDTQYF

D: .
V: TRBV6-5
size: .
J: TRBJ1-1
DNA: TGTGCCAGCAGTTACTCAGACTACAAGGCTGAAGCTTTCTTT
CDR3: CASSYSDYKAEAFF

D: .
V: TRBV29-1
size: .
J: TRBJ2-7
DNA: TGCAGCGTTGAAGAGGCAGGAACCTACGAGCAGTACTTC
CDR3: CSVEEAGTYEQYF

D: .
V: TRBV5-4
size: .
J: TRBJ1-6
DNA: TGTGCCAGCAGCTTTCAGGGTAATTCACCCCTCCACTTT
CDR3: CASSFQGNSPLHF

D: TRBD1
V: TRBV5-1
size: .
J: TRBJ2-5
DNA: TGCGCCAGCAGCTTATCAAGCGGGACAGGGTCCTTCCAAGAGACCCAGTACTTC
CDR3: CASSLSSGTGSFQETQYF

D: .
V: TRBV18
size: once
J: TRBJ2-7
DNA: TGTGCCAGCTCACAAAACCGGGACTCCTACGAGCAGTACTTC
CDR3: CASSQNRDSYEQYF

D: .
V: TRBV9
size: .
J: TRBJ2-1
DNA: TGTGCCAGCAGATCCCGAGGGCGACAAGACTCCTACAATGAGCAGTTCTTC
CDR3: CASRSRGRQDSYNEQFF

D: TRBD1
V: TRBV5-1
size: once
J: TRBJ1-5
DNA: TGCGCCAGCAGCTTGGAAGGGGGCCATCAGCCCCAGCATTTT
CDR3: CASSLEGGHQPQHF

D: .
V: TRBV6-6
size: .
J: TRBJ2-2
DNA: TGTGCCAGCAGAAAAGATCCGGCCGGGGAGCTGTTTTTT
CDR3: CASRKDPAGELFF

D: .
V: TRBV5-1
size: .
J: TRBJ2-5
DNA: TGCGCCAGCAGCTTGGGAGGGCTTCGAAGAGAGACCCAGTACTTC
CDR3: CASSLGGLRRETQYF

D: TRBD1
V: TRBV7-3
size: .
J: TRBJ1-1
DNA: TGTGCCAGCAGCCTAAACAGGGGCGTGAATACTGAAGCTTTCTTT
CDR3: CASSLNRGVNTEAFF

D: .
V: TRBV6-1
size: once
J: TRBJ2-3
DNA: TGTGCCAGCAGCCCCATGGACTCGAACACAGATACGCAGTATTTT
CDR3: CASSPMDSNTDTQYF

D: .
V: TRBV12-2
size: .
J: TRBJ2-7
DNA: TGTGCAAGTCGCTTAAAGCCTGGGCGGGGACTCGTCTACGAGCAGTACTTC
CDR3: CASRLKPGRGLVYEQYF